The 14 T cell receptor beta chains listed next were all sequenced from one sample in a study of immune cell composition in non-small cell lung cancer. Normal lung sampling was at least 3 cm from the tumour, as distant as possible. Sequenced by immunoSEQ multiplex PCR; TCRdb stores in-frame clones only, minus some. This sample carries approximately 6,000 clones, 87% of them seen once, and the ten largest clones take around 6%. Sequencing was performed on non-adjacent lung tissue. The receptors stem from a human donor with non-small cell lung cancer.

The gene calls are TRBV29-1 and TRBJ2-1, with a weak D call TRBD2 (5 bases). The CDR3 is 15 residues long. V lost 6 bases, J lost 4 bases, and 19 bases lay in between. The germline V gene has CDR1 SQVTM and CDR2 ANQGSEA. CDR3 nucleotides: TGCAGCGTCAACATATGGACGACTATATACAATGAGCAGTTCTTC. This translates into CSVNIWTTIYNEQFF.

The gene calls are TRBV28 and TRBJ1-4; maybe TRBD1 (5 bases). Germline assignment: CDR1 MDHEN and CDR2 SYDVKM. This CDR3 contains 15 residues. Trimming took off 2 bases at V and 8 bases at J, with 15 bases between the two ends. The CDR3 spells CASSLIQGSGEKLFF. The CDR3, as DNA: TGTGCCAGCAGTTTAATTCAGGGATCAGGAGAAAAACTGTTTTTT.

This clone was found once. The rearrangement links TRBV10-3 to TRBJ2-1; D remains ambiguous. The V end lost 6 bases, the J end lost 2 bases, and 8 bases lay between the germline ends. Germline-derived CDR1 and CDR2 are ENHRY and SYGVKD. The CDR3 is 13 residues long. The CDR3 reads CAISSTAYNEQFF. The CDR3 DNA follows: TGTGCCATCAGCAGTACAGCCTACAATGAGCAGTTCTTC.

The V gene is TRBV7-3, the J gene TRBJ2-5; D is ambiguous. This CDR3 contains 13 residues. The germline CDR1 and CDR2 sequences are SGHTA and FQGTGA. V was cut by 8 bases and J by 5 bases, with 15 bases left in between. CDR3 region: CASGRVGGETQYF. CDR3 sequence (DNA): TGTGCCAGCGGCCGGGTTGGCGGTGAGACCCAGTACTTC. Full variable domain (remainder filled in from reference TRBV7-3 and TRBJ2-5): GAGVSQTPSNKVTEKGKYVELRCDPISGHTALYWYRQSLGQGPEFLIYFQGTGAADDSGLPNDRFFAVRPEGSVSTLKIQRTERGDSAVYLCASGRVGGETQYFGPGTRLLVL.

CDR3 sequence (DNA): TGTGCCAGCTCACCACCAGGGCGGGTTGGCACAGATACGCAGTATTTT. Encoded protein: CASSPPGRVGTDTQYF. The chain combines TRBV18 with TRBJ2-3; weak D call: TRBD2 (5 bases). The V end was cut by 0 bases, the J end by 1 base, with 11 bases between. The CDR3 loop spans 16 amino acids. CDR1 and CDR2 (germline): KGHSH, LQKENI.

The V gene is TRBV7-9, the J gene TRBJ2-5; perhaps TRBD2 as D (5 bases). This CDR3 region has 15 residues. Germline V gene sequence: CDR1 SEHNR, CDR2 FQNEAQ (reference sequence). The V and J ends lost 2 bases and 2 bases respectively, with 12 bases between them. The CDR3 sequence is CASSLRLGGQETQYF. For the CDR3, the DNA is TGTGCCAGCAGCTTAAGGCTCGGCGGGCAAGAGACCCAGTACTTC.

The chain joins TRBV6-5 to TRBJ1-3; D is undetermined. Germline V gives CDR1 MNHEY, CDR2 SVGAGI. This CDR3 spans 15 amino acids. Trimming shortened V by 5 bases and J by 2 bases, and 13 bases separated the two germline ends. The CDR3 coding sequence is TGTGCCAGCAGTCTTAGCGGCCACCCTGGAAACACCATATATTTT. Its protein is CASSLSGHPGNTIYF.

CDR3 DNA: TGTGCCAGCAGCGACTACAGGGAGAGATCTGGGGCCAACGTCCTGACTTTC. Translation: CASSDYRERSGANVLTF. The chain is built from TRBV5-5 and TRBJ2-6; tentative D call: TRBD1 (6 bases). V was clipped by 4 bases and J by 1 base, with 15 bases between them. The CDR3 runs to 17 residues. Per the germline V gene, CDR1 is SGHKS and CDR2 is YYEKEE (reference sequence). Full variable domain (remainder filled in from reference TRBV5-5 and TRBJ2-6): DAGVTQSPTHLIKTRGQQVTLRCSPISGHKSVSWYQQVLGQGPQFIFQYYEKEERGRGNFPDRFSARQFPNYSSELNVNALLLGDSALYLCASSDYRERSGANVLTFGAGSRLTVL.

The chain links TRBV7-2 to TRBJ2-5; D is perhaps TRBD1 (6 bases). From germline, CDR1 is SGHTA and CDR2 FQGNSA. The CDR3 runs 15 residues. The V end lost 2 bases, the J end lost 5 bases, and 15 bases lay between the germline ends. This chain's CDR3 is CASSLWGQKGETQYF. The CDR3 bases are TGTGCCAGCAGCTTATGGGGACAAAAAGGGGAGACCCAGTACTTC.

V gene TRBV19 combines with J gene TRBJ2-1; TRBD1 matches at 8 bases. Germline lookup yields CDR1 LNHDA and CDR2 SQIVND (reference sequence). The CDR3 is 16 amino acids. V trimming: 4 bases; J trimming: 4 bases; junction bases outside the gene matches: 9. DNA of the CDR3: TGTGCCAGTAGTAGCCGGACAGGGAAGGGGTACAATGAGCAGTTCTTC. The encoded protein is CASSSRTGKGYNEQFF. The full variable domain, rest sourced from reference TRBV19 and TRBJ2-1, is DGGITQSPKYLFRKEGQNVTLSCEQNLNHDAMYWYRQDPGQGLRLIYYSQIVNDFQKGDIAEGYSVSREKKESFPLTVTSAQKNPTAFYLCASSSRTGKGYNEQFFGPGTRLTVL.

The J gene is TRBJ1-1, the V gene TRBV6-5, with TRBD1 matching 7 bases. The germline CDR1 and CDR2 sequences are MNHEY and SVGAGI. The CDR3 sequence is 15 residues long. V was pared by 6 bases and J by 7 bases, with 14 bases of the junction left unmatched. CDR3 bases: TGTGCCAGCAGATTATTTTTAGGGACAGCGGTTGAAGCTTTCTTT. It yields the protein CASRLFLGTAVEAFF.

V gene TRBV18 combines with J gene TRBJ2-3, with D unresolved. V gave up 10 bases and J gave up 0 bases, with 11 bases separating them. Germline values: CDR1 KGHSH, CDR2 LQKENI. This CDR3 region has 13 residues. The CDR3 is CATKDSSTDTQYF. DNA of the CDR3: TGTGCCACTAAAGACTCAAGCACAGATACGCAGTATTTT.

The chain combines TRBV29-1 with TRBJ2-3, with D maybe TRBD2 (5 bases). The CDR3 extends over 12 amino acids. V dropped 6 bases and J dropped 1 base, with 8 bases sitting between them. Looked up from germline, CDR1 is SQVTM and CDR2 is ANQGSEA. This chain's CDR3 is CSVISGTDTQYF. CDR3 nucleotides: TGCAGCGTCATTAGCGGCACAGATACGCAGTATTTT.

This sequence joins TRBV30 and TRBJ1-5; D is uncertain. The germline V gene has CDR1 GTSNPN and CDR2 SVGIG (reference sequence). The CDR3 spans 12 residues. The germline V and J ends were trimmed by 5 bases and 4 bases, with 9 bases remaining between them. CDR3 sequence reads: CAWAQTNQPQHF. Here the CDR3 DNA reads TGTGCCTGGGCACAAACAAATCAGCCCCAGCATTTT.